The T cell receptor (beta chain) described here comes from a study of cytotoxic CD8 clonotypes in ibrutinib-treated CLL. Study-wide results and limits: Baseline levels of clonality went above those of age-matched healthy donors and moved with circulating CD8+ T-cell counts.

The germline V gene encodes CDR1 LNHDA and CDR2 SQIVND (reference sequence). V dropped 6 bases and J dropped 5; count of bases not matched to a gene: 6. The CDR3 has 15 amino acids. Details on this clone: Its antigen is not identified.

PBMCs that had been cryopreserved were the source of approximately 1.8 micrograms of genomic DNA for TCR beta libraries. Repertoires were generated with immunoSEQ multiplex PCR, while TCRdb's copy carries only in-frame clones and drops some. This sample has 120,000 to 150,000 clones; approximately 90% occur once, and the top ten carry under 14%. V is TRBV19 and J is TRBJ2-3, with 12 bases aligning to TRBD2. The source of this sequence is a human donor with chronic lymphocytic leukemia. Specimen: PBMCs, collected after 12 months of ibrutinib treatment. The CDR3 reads CASSPSGRVGDTQYF. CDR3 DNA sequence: TGTGCCAGTAGCCCTAGCGGGAGGGTGGGAGATACGCAGTATTTT. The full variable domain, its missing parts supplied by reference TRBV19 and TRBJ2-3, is DGGITQSPKYLFRKEGQNVTLSCEQNLNHDAMYWYRQDPGQGLRLIYYSQIVNDFQKGDIAEGYSVSREKKESFPLTVTSAQKNPTAFYLCASSPSGRVGDTQYFGPGTRLTVL.